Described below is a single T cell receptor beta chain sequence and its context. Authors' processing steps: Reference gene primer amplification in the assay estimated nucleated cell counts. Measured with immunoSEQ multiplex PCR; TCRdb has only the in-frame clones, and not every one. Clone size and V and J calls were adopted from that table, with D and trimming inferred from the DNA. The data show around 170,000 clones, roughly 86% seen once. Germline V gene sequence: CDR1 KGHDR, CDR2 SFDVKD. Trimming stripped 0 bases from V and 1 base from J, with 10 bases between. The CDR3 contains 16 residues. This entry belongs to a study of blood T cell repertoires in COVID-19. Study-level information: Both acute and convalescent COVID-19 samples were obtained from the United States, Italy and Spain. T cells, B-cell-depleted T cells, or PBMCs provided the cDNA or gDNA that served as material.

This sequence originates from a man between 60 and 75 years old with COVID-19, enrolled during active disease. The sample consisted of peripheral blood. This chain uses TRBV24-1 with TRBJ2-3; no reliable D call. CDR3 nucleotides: TGTGCCACCAGTGATTTGCAGTACGGAGGCACAGATACGCAGTATTTT. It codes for CATSDLQYGGTDTQYF.